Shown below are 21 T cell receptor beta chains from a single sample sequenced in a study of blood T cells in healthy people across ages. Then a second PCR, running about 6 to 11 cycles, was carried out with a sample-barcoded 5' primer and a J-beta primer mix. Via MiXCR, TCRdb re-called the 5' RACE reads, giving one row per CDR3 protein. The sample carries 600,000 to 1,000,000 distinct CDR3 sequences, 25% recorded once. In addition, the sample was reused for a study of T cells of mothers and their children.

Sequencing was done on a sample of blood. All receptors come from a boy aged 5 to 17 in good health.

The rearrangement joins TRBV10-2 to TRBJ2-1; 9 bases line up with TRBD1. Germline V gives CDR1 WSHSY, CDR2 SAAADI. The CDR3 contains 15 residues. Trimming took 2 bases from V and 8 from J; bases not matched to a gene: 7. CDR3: CASSETLQGADEQFF. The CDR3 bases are TGCGCCAGCAGTGAGACCTTACAGGGGGCAGATGAGCAGTTCTTC.

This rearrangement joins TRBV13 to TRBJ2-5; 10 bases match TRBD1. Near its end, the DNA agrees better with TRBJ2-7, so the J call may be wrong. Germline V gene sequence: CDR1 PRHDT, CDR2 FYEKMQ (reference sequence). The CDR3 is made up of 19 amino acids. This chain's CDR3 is CASSLFIADTGQGSYEQYF. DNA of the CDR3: TGTGCCAGCAGCCTTTTCATAGCAGACACGGGACAGGGGTCCTACGAGCAGTACTTC.

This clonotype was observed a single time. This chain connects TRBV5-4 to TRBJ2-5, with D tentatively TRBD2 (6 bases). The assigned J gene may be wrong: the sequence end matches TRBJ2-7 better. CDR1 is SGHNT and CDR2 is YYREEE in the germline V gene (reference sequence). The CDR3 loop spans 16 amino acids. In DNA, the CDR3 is TGTGCCAGCAGTCCTGGTGGCGGGATAAGCTCCTACGAGCAGTACTTC. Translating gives CASSPGGGISSYEQYF.

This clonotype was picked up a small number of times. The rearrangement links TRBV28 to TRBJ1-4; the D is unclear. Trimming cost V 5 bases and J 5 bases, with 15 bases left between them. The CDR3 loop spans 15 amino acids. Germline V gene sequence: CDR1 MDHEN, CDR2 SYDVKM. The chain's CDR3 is CASSPPGSYNEKLFF. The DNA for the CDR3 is TGTGCCAGCAGTCCCCCCGGGAGCTACAATGAAAAACTGTTTTTT.

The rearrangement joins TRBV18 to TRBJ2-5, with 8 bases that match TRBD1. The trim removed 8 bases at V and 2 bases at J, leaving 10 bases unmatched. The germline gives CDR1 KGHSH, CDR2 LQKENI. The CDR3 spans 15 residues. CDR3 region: CASRTPGTGQETQYF. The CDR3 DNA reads TGTGCCAGCCGAACCCCCGGGACAGGACAAGAGACCCAGTACTTC.

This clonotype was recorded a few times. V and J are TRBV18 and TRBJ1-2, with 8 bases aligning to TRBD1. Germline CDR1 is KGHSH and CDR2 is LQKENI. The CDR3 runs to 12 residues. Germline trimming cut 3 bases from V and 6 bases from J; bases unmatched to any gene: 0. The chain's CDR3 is CASSPDRDGYTF. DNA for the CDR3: TGTGCCAGCTCACCGGACAGGGATGGCTACACCTTC. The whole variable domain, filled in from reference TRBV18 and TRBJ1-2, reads NAGVMQNPRHLVRRRGQEARLRCSPMKGHSHVYWYRQLPEEGLKFMVYLQKENIIDESGMPKERFSAEFPKEGPSILRIQQVVRGDSAAYFCASSPDRDGYTFGSGTRLTVV.

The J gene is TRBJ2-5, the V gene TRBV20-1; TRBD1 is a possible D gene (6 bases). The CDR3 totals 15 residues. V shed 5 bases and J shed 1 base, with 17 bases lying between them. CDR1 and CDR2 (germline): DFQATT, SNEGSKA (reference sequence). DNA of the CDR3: TGCAGTGCTCACAGGGCCGCATCGCCCCAAGAGACCCAGTACTTC. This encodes CSAHRAASPQETQYF.

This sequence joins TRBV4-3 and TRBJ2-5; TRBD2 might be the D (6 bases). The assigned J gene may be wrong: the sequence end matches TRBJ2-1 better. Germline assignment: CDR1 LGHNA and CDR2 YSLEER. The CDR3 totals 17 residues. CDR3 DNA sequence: TGCGCCAGCAGCCCTGCACTTCCGGGAGCGTATCGCAGTGAGCAGTTCTTC. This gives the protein CASSPALPGAYRSEQFF.

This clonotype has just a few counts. For the CDR3, the DNA is TGTGCCAGCAGCATCTACCGACAGGGCCACAATGAGCAGTTCTTC. This codes for CASSIYRQGHNEQFF. The J gene is TRBJ2-1, the V gene TRBV11-2, with TRBD1 matching 7 bases. Germline V gene lookup returns CDR1 SGHAT and CDR2 FQNNGV. The CDR3 spans 15 residues. V gave up 5 bases and J gave up 5 bases; unmatched junction bases: 9.

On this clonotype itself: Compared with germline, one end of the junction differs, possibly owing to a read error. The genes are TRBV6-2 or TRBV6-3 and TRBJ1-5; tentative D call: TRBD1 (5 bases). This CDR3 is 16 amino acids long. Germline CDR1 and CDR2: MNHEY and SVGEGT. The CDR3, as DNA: TGTGCCAGCAGTTATTCCAGCAGGGCGGGCAATCAGCCCCTGCATTTT. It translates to CASSYSSRAGNQPLHF.

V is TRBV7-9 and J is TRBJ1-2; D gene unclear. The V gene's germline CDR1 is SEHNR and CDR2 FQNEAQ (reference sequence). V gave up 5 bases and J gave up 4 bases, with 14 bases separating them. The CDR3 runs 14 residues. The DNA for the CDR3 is TGTGCCAGCAGCCTCCCGATGAGCTTCTATGGCTACACCTTC. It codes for CASSLPMSFYGYTF.

The CDR3 here is CASGVGNTYNEQFF. For the CDR3, the DNA is TGCGCCAGCGGGGTGGGGAACACCTACAATGAGCAGTTCTTC. The gene calls are TRBV5-1 and TRBJ2-1; the D is unclear. V was shortened by 7 bases and J by 2 bases, with 13 bases between the two germline ends. The V gene's germline CDR1 is SGHRS and CDR2 YFSETQ. The length of the CDR3 is 14 residues.

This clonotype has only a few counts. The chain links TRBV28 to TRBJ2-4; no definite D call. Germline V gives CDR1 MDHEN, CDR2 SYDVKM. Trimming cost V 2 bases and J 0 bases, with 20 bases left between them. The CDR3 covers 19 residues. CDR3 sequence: CASSLPFGQKPLAKNIQYF. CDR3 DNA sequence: TGTGCCAGCAGTTTACCGTTCGGGCAGAAACCCTTAGCCAAAAACATTCAGTACTTC.

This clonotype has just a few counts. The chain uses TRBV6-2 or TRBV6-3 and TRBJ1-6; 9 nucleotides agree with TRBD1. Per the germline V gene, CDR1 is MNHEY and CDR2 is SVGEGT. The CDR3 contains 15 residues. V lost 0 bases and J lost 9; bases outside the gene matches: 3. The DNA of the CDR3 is TGTGCCAGCAGTTACTCCGGGACAGGGTTTTCACCCCTCCACTTT. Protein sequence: CASSYSGTGFSPLHF.

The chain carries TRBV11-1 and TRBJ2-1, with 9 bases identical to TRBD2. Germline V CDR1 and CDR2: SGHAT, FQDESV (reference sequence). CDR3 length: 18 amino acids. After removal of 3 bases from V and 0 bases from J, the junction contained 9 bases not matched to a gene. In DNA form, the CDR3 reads TGTGCCAGCAGCTTCCTAGCGGGACCCCCCCGCTCCTACAATGAGCAGTTCTTC. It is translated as CASSFLAGPPRSYNEQFF. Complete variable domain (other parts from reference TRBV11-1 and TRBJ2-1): EAEVAQSPRYKITEKSQAVAFWCDPISGHATLYWYRQILGQGPELLVQFQDESVVDDSQLPKDRFSAERLKGVDSTLKIQPAELGDSAMYLCASSFLAGPPRSYNEQFFGPGTRLTVL.

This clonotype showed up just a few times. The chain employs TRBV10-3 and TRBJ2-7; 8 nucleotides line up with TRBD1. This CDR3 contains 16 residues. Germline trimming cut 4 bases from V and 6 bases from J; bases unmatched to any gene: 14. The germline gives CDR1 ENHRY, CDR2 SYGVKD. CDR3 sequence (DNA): TGTGCCATCAGTGGAAACAAGGACAGGGCCCCCTGCGAGCAGTACTTC. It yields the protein CAISGNKDRAPCEQYF.

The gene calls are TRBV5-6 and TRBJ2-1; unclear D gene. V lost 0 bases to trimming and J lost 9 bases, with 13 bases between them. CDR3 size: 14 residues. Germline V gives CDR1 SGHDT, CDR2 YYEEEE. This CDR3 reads CASSLAVRPGEQFF. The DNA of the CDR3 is TGTGCCAGCAGCTTGGCCGTGAGGCCTGGTGAGCAGTTCTTC.

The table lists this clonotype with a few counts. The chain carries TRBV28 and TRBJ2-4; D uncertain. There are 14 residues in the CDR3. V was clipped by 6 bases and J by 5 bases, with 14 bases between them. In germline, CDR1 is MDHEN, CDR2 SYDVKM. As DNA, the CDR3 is TGTGCCAGCAGCCCAGACCGGAGCGAAAACATTCAGTACTTC. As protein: CASSPDRSENIQYF.

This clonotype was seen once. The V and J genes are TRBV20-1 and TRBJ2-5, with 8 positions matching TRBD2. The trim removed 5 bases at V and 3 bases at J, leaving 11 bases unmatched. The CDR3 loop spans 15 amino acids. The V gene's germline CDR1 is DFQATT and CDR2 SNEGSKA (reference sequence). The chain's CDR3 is CSAPTFLLAEETQYF. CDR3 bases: TGCAGTGCTCCAACCTTTCTACTAGCGGAAGAGACCCAGTACTTC.

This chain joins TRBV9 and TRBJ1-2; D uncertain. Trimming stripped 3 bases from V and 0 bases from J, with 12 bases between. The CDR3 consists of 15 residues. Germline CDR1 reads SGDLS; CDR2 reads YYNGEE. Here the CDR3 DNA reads TGTGCCAGCAGCGGCCGAATCTATTCTAACTATGGCTACACCTTC. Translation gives CASSGRIYSNYGYTF. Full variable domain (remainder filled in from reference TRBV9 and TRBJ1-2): DSGVTQTPKHLITATGQRVTLRCSPRSGDLSVYWYQQSLDQGLQFLIQYYNGEERAKGNILERFSAQQFPDLHSELNLSSLELGDSALYFCASSGRIYSNYGYTFGSGTRLTVV.

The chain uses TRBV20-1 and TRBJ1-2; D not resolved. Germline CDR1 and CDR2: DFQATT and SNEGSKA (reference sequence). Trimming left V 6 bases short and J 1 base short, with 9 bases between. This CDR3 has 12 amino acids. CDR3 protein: CSAPPYNYGYTF. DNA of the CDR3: TGCAGTGCCCCGCCATATAACTATGGCTACACCTTC.